This TCR beta chain was documented in a study of cytomegalovirus exposure and HLA in healthy donors. PCR primers comprised 60 Vbeta and 13 Jbeta primers. Data came from immunoSEQ multiplex PCR; TCRdb stores just in-frame clones and leaves some out. The table has more than 95,000 clones, approximately 82% seen once; the top ten hold about 7.5%. CDR3 length equals 14 residues. The germline V gene encodes CDR1 LGHNA and CDR2 YNFKEQ. J was trimmed by 6 bases and V by 6 bases; bases with no gene match: 6. The sequence was obtained from a middle-aged man in good health and CMV-seropositive. The sample comprised PBMCs. The V gene is TRBV4-2, the J gene TRBJ1-5; TRBD1 matches 9 bases. The DNA for the CDR3 is TGTGCCAGCAGTCAGACAGGGGGAAGTCAGCCCCAGCATTTT. Translated, it gives CASSQTGGSQPQHF.